This is a list of T cell receptor beta chains from one sample in a study of shared clonotypes between healthy human individuals. Assay: immunoSEQ multiplex PCR; the TCRdb copy retains only in-frame clones and omits some. The sample yields 1 million to 1.3 million clones, 75% to 85% seen once. Source material: memory CD4+ T cells from PBMCs. Receptors were obtained from a man aged 18 to 30 in good health. Some clones in this sample may be carry-over from other donors' samples. The CDR3 runs from the conserved cysteine through the conserved F or W. Each record gives: D gene, CDR3 length, J gene, clone size, V gene, CDR3 protein, CDR3 DNA. D genes are given only for firm matches. The size of a clone is reported for some rows only, either as once, few or many, or as a class for expanded clones.

d_gene: .; len: 15; j_gene: TRBJ2-5; abundance: .; v_gene: TRBV2; CDR3aa: CASSEDGVAGETQYF; CDR3nt: TGTGCCAGCAGTGAAGACGGGGTAGCAGGGGAGACCCAGTACTTC
d_gene: TRBD2; len: 15; j_gene: TRBJ2-1; abundance: once; v_gene: TRBV7-2; CDR3aa: CASSPRTSGRDEQFF; CDR3nt: TGTGCCAGCAGCCCCCGGACTAGCGGGAGAGACGAGCAGTTCTTC
d_gene: .; len: 13; j_gene: TRBJ2-1; abundance: few; v_gene: TRBV5-1; CDR3aa: CASSLWAFNEQFF; CDR3nt: TGCGCCAGCAGCTTGTGGGCCTTCAATGAGCAGTTCTTC
d_gene: TRBD2; len: 16; j_gene: TRBJ2-1; abundance: .; v_gene: TRBV29-1; CDR3aa: CSVLLAGAHSDNEQFF; CDR3nt: TGCAGCGTTCTGCTAGCGGGAGCCCATTCAGACAATGAGCAGTTCTTC
d_gene: .; len: 13; j_gene: TRBJ2-1; abundance: .; v_gene: TRBV11-1; CDR3aa: CASSSTSFNEQFF; CDR3nt: TGTGCCAGCAGCTCGACTAGTTTCAATGAGCAGTTCTTC
d_gene: .; len: 12; j_gene: TRBJ2-5; abundance: .; v_gene: TRBV2; CDR3aa: CASSFAWETQYF; CDR3nt: TGTGCCAGCAGTTTCGCCTGGGAGACCCAGTACTTC
d_gene: .; len: 14; j_gene: TRBJ1-1; abundance: .; v_gene: TRBV18; CDR3aa: CASLQTVRQAEAFF; CDR3nt: TGTGCCAGCTTACAGACAGTTAGGCAGGCTGAAGCTTTCTTT
d_gene: .; len: 15; j_gene: TRBJ2-1; abundance: .; v_gene: TRBV29-1; CDR3aa: CSVEGGPSSYNEQFF; CDR3nt: TGCAGCGTTGAGGGGGGGCCTAGCTCCTACAATGAGCAGTTCTTC
d_gene: .; len: 16; j_gene: TRBJ1-1; abundance: .; v_gene: TRBV27; CDR3aa: CASTQGTGGGNTEAFF; CDR3nt: TGTGCCAGCACCCAAGGGACCGGGGGTGGGAACACTGAAGCTTTCTTT
d_gene: .; len: 13; j_gene: TRBJ1-1; abundance: .; v_gene: TRBV7-9; CDR3aa: CASSLGHNTEAFF; CDR3nt: TGTGCCAGCAGCCTTGGACACAACACTGAAGCTTTCTTT
d_gene: .; len: 13; j_gene: TRBJ2-1; abundance: many; v_gene: TRBV19; CDR3aa: CASSRSVPGEQFF; CDR3nt: TGTGCCAGTAGCCGAAGTGTACCGGGTGAGCAGTTCTTC
d_gene: .; len: 13; j_gene: TRBJ2-2; abundance: few; v_gene: TRBV27; CDR3aa: CASRGPNTGELFF; CDR3nt: TGTGCCAGTCGGGGTCCTAACACCGGGGAGCTGTTTTTT
d_gene: TRBD2; len: 16; j_gene: TRBJ2-1; abundance: .; v_gene: TRBV14; CDR3aa: CASSQGRSSGYNEQFF; CDR3nt: TGTGCCAGCAGCCAAGGTCGTTCTAGCGGATACAATGAGCAGTTCTTC
d_gene: TRBD1; len: 16; j_gene: TRBJ2-7; abundance: .; v_gene: TRBV11-1; CDR3aa: CASSSRGQGSSHEQYF; CDR3nt: TGTGCCAGCAGCTCGCGTGGACAGGGGTCTTCCCACGAGCAGTACTTC
d_gene: TRBD2; len: 14; j_gene: TRBJ2-1; abundance: once; v_gene: TRBV6-6; CDR3aa: CASTSTGLADRWFF; CDR3nt: TGTGCCAGCACCAGCACGGGACTAGCGGACCGATGGTTCTTC
d_gene: .; len: 16; j_gene: TRBJ2-6; abundance: .; v_gene: TRBV14; CDR3aa: CASSQDWRAGANVLTF; CDR3nt: TGTGCCAGCAGCCAAGATTGGCGGGCTGGGGCCAACGTCCTGACTTTC